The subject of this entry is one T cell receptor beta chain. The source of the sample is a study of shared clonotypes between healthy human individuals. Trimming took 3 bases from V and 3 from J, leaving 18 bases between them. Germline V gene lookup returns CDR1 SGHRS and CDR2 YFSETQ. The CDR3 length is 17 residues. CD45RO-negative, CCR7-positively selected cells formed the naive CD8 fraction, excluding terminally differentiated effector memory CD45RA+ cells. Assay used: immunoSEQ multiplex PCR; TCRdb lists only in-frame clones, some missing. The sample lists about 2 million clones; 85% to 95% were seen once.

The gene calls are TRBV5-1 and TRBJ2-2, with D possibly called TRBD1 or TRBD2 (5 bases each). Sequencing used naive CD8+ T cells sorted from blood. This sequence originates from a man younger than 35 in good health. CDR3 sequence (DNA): TGCGCCAGCAGCTCCGGGACCGTCCGAGGGTACACCGGGGAGCTGTTTTTT. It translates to CASSSGTVRGYTGELFF.